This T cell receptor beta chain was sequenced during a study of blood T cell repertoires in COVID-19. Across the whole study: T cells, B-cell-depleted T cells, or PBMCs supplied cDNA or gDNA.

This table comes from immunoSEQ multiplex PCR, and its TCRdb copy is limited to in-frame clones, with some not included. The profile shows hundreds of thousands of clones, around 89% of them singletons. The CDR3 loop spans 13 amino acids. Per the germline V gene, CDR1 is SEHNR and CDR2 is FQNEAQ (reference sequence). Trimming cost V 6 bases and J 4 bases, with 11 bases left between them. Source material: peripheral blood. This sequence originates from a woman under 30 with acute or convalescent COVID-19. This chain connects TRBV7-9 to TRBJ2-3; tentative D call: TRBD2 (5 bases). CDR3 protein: CASRRDGADTQYF. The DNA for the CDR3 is TGTGCCAGCAGGAGAGACGGGGCAGATACGCAGTATTTT.